This T cell receptor beta chain was found in a study of T cells in Graves' hyperthyroidism and ophthalmopathy. RNA transcripts provided the source from which TCR beta CDR3 regions were amplified. A first-round RT-PCR of the TCR CDR3 used the HTBI primer set. Using its own MiXCR run on the multiplex PCR reads, TCRdb lists one record per CDR3 protein. The data contain roughly 250,000 distinct CDR3 sequences, roughly 15% of them singletons. V lost 6 bases and J lost 2, with 21 bases in between. The CDR3 is 17 amino acids. Per germline, CDR1 ENHRY and CDR2 SYGVKD. The sequence was obtained from a woman aged 40 to 55 with Graves' hyperthyroidism that later progressed to Graves' ophthalmopathy. This chain uses TRBV10-3 with TRBJ2-3; D tentatively reads TRBD1 or TRBD2 (5 bases each). The sequenced material came from blood. CDR3 coding DNA: TGTGCCATCAGAAACTCCGGGACCTCGCTACCCACAGATACGCAGTATTTT. This codes for CAIRNSGTSLPTDTQYF.